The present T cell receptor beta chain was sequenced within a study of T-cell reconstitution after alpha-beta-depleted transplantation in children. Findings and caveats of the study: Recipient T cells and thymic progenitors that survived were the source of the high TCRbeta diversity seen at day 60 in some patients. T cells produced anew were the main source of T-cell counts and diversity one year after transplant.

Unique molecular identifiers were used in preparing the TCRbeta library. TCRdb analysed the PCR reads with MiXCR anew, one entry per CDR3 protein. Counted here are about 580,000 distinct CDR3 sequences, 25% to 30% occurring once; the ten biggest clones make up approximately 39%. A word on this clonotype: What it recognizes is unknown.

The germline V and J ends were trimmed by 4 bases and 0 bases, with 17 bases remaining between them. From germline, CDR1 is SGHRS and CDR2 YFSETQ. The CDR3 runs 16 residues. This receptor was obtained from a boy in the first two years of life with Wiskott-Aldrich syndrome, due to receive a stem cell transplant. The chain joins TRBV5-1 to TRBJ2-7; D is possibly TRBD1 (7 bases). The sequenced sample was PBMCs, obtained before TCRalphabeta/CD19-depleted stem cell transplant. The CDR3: CASSPRRRDSSYEQYF. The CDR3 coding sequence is TGCGCCAGCAGCCCGCGGAGGCGGGACAGCTCCTACGAGCAGTACTTC.